This is a list of T cell receptor beta chains from one sample in a study of cytomegalovirus exposure and HLA in healthy donors. Clones were read by immunoSEQ multiplex PCR, and TCRdb kept only the in-frame ones, dropping some. The profile shows about 250,000 clones, roughly 90% of them singletons. Sequenced sample: PBMCs. Source of these receptors: a man younger than 30 in good health and CMV-seropositive. Each CDR3 is given without its conserved first and last residue. D genes are given only for firm matches.

>-|TRBJ1-1|15|TRBV11-2
ASSLASVSVLNTEAF
>TRBD1|TRBJ1-2|13|TRBV5-6
ASSLVAGGLYGYT
>TRBD1|TRBJ2-6|14|TRBV2
ASSGTASGGANVLT
>TRBD2|TRBJ2-7|12|TRBV5-1
ASSLTSVRHEQY
>-|TRBJ2-7|14|TRBV2
ASSEAWELGTYEQY
>TRBD1|TRBJ2-7|12|TRBV7-2
ASSPRQGAYEQY
>TRBD2|TRBJ2-7|13|TRBV5-1
ASSLSLAGDYEQY
>TRBD1|TRBJ1-2|12|TRBV6-6
ASSQIGQGYGYT
>-|TRBJ1-2|13|TRBV30
AWRGGGQGPKGYT
>-|TRBJ2-2|12|TRBV9
ASSALPAAGELF
>-|TRBJ1-2|14|TRBV15
ATSRDTGGRGYGYT
>-|TRBJ2-7|13|TRBV19
ASSIGVDRFYEQY
>-|TRBJ1-1|11|TRBV5-4
ASSLWANTEAF
>TRBD1|TRBJ1-4|12|TRBV5-1
ASSSGQGYEKLF
>TRBD1|TRBJ1-2|13|TRBV5-4
ASSLGTGERYGYT
>-|TRBJ1-2|14|TRBV7-9
ASAHWGGSNNYGYT
>-|TRBJ2-7|12|TRBV9
ASSVGVGNYEQY
>-|TRBJ2-7|12|TRBV27
ASSSGLTSFAQY
>-|TRBJ2-3|15|TRBV11-2
ASSYLYGPQVTDTQY
>-|TRBJ1-2|13|TRBV28
ASSSSSGQDYGYT
>-|TRBJ1-5|13|TRBV2
ASSEWGGENQPQH
>TRBD2|TRBJ2-4|11|TRBV10-3
AISESGLAGQY
>-|TRBJ1-1|12|TRBV6-5
ASSYPGRNTEAF
>-|TRBJ1-1|14|TRBV4-3
ASSQDLTSWNTEAF
>-|TRBJ2-5|13|TRBV5-1
ASSFFSRVQETQY
>-|TRBJ1-2|12|TRBV18
ASSPQGIFYGYT
>-|TRBJ2-7|11|TRBV27
ASSHGTRGEQY
>-|TRBJ1-1|11|TRBV2
ASRGKADTEAF
>-|TRBJ1-1|13|TRBV5-1
ASSAIAQVDTEAF
>-|TRBJ2-1|11|TRBV27
ASSFGEQAEQF
>TRBD1|TRBJ1-5|14|TRBV6-6
ASSYSTGGNFQPQH
>-|TRBJ2-7|11|TRBV5-6
ASSLGSSYEQY
>-|TRBJ2-7|12|TRBV4-2
ASSQVSVSYEQY
>TRBD2|TRBJ2-7|12|TRBV7-6
ASSLAGTSYEQY
>TRBD2|TRBJ2-5|14|TRBV5-4
ASSLGLAGFSETQY
>-|TRBJ1-1|14|TRBV5-1
ASSHLLGELNTEAF
>-|TRBJ2-1|12|TRBV6-6
ASSYSKQGGEQF
>-|TRBJ2-7|11|TRBV30
ACDTGDWGEQY
>-|TRBJ2-7|12|TRBV27
ASSLGRSMGEQY
>-|TRBJ2-3|12|TRBV7-9
ASSLSIAGDTQY
>TRBD2|TRBJ2-1|13|TRBV28
ASSLAGEVGDEQF
>-|TRBJ1-1|11|TRBV6-1
ASRDNLNTEAF
>TRBD1|TRBJ1-1|14|TRBV11-2
ASSLKGTGVRTEAF
>-|TRBJ2-7|13|TRBV28
ASSLTQEVSYEQY
>-|TRBJ2-3|9|TRBV7-9
ASTPGSLQY
>TRBD1|TRBJ1-1|11|TRBV5-1
ASSPGQRIEAF
>-|TRBJ2-4|11|TRBV7-2
ASWDLAKNIQY
>-|TRBJ2-4|15|TRBV30
AWSPSPFSRAKNIQY
>TRBD1|TRBJ2-7|13|TRBV18
ASSSPGTGAYEQY
>-|TRBJ1-2|12|TRBV5-1
ASSLEGGVWGYT
>-|TRBJ1-5|14|TRBV11-2
ASSWGAGGVNQPQH
>-|TRBJ2-4|11|TRBV6-4
ASFTRFWNIQY